This T cell receptor beta chain was captured in a study of patients and donors after allogeneic stem cell transplantation (TCRdb year 2020). A note on this clonotype: The target of this receptor is not known. The record has no base qualities; no much larger clone is one base away.

Receptor libraries were prepared by RT-PCR. The sequencer was a NextSeq 550. In-frame beta chains were kept once TCRdb had trimmed the public reads at Q25 with fastp and called clones with MiXCR. Each record represents a unique CDR3 protein, reported with the most common genes and DNA among its rows. The sample records 190,000 or so distinct CDR3 sequences, roughly 38% of which are singletons. The top ten hold roughly 11% of the sample. There are 12 amino acids in the CDR3, from cysteine to phenylalanine inclusive. Only the CDR3 part of the read is kept: 36 bases, read in frame from the first base. Taken from the germline V gene, the CDR1 and CDR2 loops are LGHNT and FRNRAP. V sheds 9 bases and J sheds 8 bases, leaving 16 bases between their ends.

The source is a human donor who was either an allogeneic HSCT recipient or a stem cell or donor lymphocyte infusion donor (not recorded which). It is not recorded whose cells these are; they may come from a transplant donor. The sample was blood, either unsorted or a sorted T cell fraction (not recorded which). The rearranged segments are TRBV12-5 and TRBJ1-2; the D segment could be TRBD1, given 6 matching bases. The CDR3 here reads CASWGLSRGYTF. The sequence in DNA is TGTGCTAGCTGGGGGCTTTCGCGGGGCTACACCTTC. The entire variable domain, with the stretches around the CDR3 drawn from the reference TRBV12-5 and TRBJ1-2 proteins, is DARVTQTPRHKVTEMGQEVTMRCQPILGHNTVFWYRQTMMQGLELLAYFRNRAPLDDSGMPKDRFSAEMPDATLATLKIQPSEPRDSAVYFCASWGLSRGYTFGSGTRLTVV.